This T cell receptor (beta chain) was documented in a study of beta chain features in type 1 diabetes. Points on this clone: What it recognizes is unknown. A read error may account for a junction end that differs from germline.

cDNA synthesis used the whole RNA isolate, giving expressed TCRB sequences. Here immunoSEQ multiplex PCR was the method, and the copy in TCRdb shows in-frame clones only, minus some. The repertoire consists of 970,000 or so clones, with 15% to 20% occurring once and the leading ten covering 0.023%. Study-wide findings and caveats: VDJ junctions sequenced from type 1 diabetes patients showed fewer insertions and more deletions.

The sample comprised naive CD4+ T cells from blood. The receptor was isolated from a woman aged 18-35 years in good health.

The DNA for the CDR3 is TGTACCAGCATGCAGGACTATTACAATGAGCAGTTCTTC. Its protein product is CTSMQDYYNEQFF. V usage is TRBV2 and J usage is TRBJ2-1, with a possible D match to TRBD2 (6 bases). There are 13 residues in the CDR3. From germline, CDR1 is SNHLY and CDR2 FYNNEI. Filled out from reference TRBV2 and TRBJ2-1, the complete variable domain reads EPEVTQTPSHQVTQMGQEVILRCVPISNHLYFYWYRQILGQKVEFLVSFYNNEISEKSEIFDDQFSVERPDGSNFTLKIRSTKLEDSAMYFCTSMQDYYNEQFFGPGTRLTVL.